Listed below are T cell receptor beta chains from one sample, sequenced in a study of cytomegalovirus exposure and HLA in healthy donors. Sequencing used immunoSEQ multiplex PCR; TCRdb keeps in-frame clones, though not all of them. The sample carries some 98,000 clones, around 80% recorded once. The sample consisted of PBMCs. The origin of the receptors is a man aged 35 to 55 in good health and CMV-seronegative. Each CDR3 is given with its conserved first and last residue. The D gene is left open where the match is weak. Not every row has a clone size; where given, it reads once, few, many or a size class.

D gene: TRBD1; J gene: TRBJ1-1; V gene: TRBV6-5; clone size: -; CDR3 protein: CASSYPGGTEAFF; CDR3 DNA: TGTGCCAGCAGTTACCCAGGGGGAACTGAAGCTTTCTTT
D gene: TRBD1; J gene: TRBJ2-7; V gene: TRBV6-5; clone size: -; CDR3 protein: CASSRAGTGAYEQYF; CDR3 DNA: TGTGCCAGCAGTCGCGCCGGGACAGGGGCCTACGAGCAGTACTTC
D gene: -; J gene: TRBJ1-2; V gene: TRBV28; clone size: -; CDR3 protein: CASSLGGYGYTF; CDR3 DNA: TGTGCCAGCAGTTTAGGGGGGTATGGCTACACCTTC
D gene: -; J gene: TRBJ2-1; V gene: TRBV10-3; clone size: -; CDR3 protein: CAIEGQGRTSCNEQFF; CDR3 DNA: TGTGCCATAGAGGGTCAGGGGAGAACCTCCTGCAATGAGCAGTTCTTC
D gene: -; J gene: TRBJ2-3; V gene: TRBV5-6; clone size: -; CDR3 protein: CASSLAFGRGDTQYF; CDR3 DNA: TGTGCCAGCAGCTTGGCTTTTGGGAGAGGAGATACGCAGTATTTT
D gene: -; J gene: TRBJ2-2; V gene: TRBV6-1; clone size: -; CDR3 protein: CASSGRGTANTGELFF; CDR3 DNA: TGTGCCAGCAGTGGACGGGGGACCGCGAACACCGGGGAGCTGTTTTTT
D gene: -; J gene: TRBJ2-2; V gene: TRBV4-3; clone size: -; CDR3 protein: CASSQDRDFGELFF; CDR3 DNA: TGCGCCAGCAGCCAAGATAGGGACTTCGGGGAGCTGTTTTTT
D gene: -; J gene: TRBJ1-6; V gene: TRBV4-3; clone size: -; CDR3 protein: CASSQAGSYNSPLHF; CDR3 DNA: TGCGCCAGCAGCCAAGCCGGCTCCTATAATTCACCCCTCCACTTT
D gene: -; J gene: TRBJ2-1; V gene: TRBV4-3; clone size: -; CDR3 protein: CASSQEVAGGKFF; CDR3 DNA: TGCGCCAGCAGCCAAGAGGTAGCTGGGGGGAAGTTCTTC
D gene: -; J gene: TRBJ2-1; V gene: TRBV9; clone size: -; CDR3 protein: CASSETPTQYNEQFF; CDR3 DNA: TGTGCCAGCAGCGAAACACCAACCCAGTACAATGAGCAGTTCTTC
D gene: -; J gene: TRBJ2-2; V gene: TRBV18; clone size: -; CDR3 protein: CASSPGHLTGELFF; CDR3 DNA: TGTGCCAGCTCACCGGGACATCTCACCGGGGAGCTGTTTTTT
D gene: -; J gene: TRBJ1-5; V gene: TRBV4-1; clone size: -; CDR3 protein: CASSQLGVGNQPQHF; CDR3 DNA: TGCGCCAGCAGCCAGCTCGGGGTAGGGAATCAGCCCCAGCATTTT
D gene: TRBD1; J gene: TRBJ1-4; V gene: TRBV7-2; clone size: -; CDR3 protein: CASSPFSDRVANEKLFF; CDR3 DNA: TGTGCCAGCAGCCCTTTCTCCGACAGGGTTGCTAATGAAAAACTGTTTTTT
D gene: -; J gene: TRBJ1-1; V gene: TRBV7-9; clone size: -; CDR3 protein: CASSFSGELTEAFF; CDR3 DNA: TGTGCCAGCAGCTTTTCTGGAGAGTTAACTGAAGCTTTCTTT
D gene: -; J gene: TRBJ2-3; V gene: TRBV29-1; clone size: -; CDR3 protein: CSVAGLSSTDTQYF; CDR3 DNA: TGCAGCGTTGCGGGACTCTCTAGCACAGATACGCAGTATTTT
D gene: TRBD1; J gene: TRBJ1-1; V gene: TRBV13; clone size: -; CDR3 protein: CASSPGTGRGDTEAFF; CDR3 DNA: TGTGCCAGCAGCCCAGGGACAGGTCGGGGTGACACTGAAGCTTTCTTT
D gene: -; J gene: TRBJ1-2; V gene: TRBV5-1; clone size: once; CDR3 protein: CASSLGGSDQYGYTF; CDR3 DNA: TGCGCCAGCAGCTTGGGAGGGTCAGATCAGTATGGCTACACCTTC
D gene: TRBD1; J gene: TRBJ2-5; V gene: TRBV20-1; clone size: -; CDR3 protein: CSAGQEETQYF; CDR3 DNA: TGCAGTGCTGGACAGGAAGAGACCCAGTACTTC
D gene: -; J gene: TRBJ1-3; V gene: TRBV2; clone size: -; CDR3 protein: CASSEQGAGNTIYF; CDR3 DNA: TGTGCCAGCAGTGAACAGGGTGCTGGAAACACCATATATTTT
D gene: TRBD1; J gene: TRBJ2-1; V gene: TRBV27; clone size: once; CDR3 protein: CASSPHGQGKGEQFF; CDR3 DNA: TGTGCCAGCAGTCCGCACGGACAGGGAAAGGGTGAGCAGTTCTTC
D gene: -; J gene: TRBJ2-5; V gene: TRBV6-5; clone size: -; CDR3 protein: CASSYLGGQQETQYF; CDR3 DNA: TGTGCCAGCAGTTACCTCGGGGGACAGCAAGAGACCCAGTACTTC
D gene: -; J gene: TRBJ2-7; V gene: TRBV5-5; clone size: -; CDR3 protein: CASSLYLYEQYF; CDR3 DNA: TGTGCCAGCAGCTTGTACCTATACGAGCAGTACTTC
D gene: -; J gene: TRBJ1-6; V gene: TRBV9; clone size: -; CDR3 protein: CASSSLDSYNSPLHF; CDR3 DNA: TGTGCCAGCAGCTCCTTGGACAGTTATAATTCACCCCTCCACTTT
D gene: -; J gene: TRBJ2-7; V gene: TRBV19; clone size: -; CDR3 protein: CASSIMDSNYEQYF; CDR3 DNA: TGTGCCAGTAGTATTATGGACAGCAACTACGAGCAGTACTTC
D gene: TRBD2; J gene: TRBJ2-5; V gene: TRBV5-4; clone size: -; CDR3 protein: CASSAGLAGETQYF; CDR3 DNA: TGTGCCAGCAGCGCGGGACTAGCGGGGGAGACCCAGTACTTC
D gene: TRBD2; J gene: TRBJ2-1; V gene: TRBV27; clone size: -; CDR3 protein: CASSLRTSGGLNEQFF; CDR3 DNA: TGTGCCAGCAGTTTACGGACTAGCGGGGGTCTGAATGAGCAGTTCTTC
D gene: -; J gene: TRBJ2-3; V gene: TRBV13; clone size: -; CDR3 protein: CASSLALLASTDTQYF; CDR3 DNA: TGTGCCAGCAGCTTAGCACTACTAGCTAGCACAGATACGCAGTATTTT
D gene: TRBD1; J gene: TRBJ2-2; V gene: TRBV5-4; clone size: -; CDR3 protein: CATGQGIFGELFF; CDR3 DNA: TGTGCCACGGGACAGGGGATCTTCGGGGAGCTGTTTTTT
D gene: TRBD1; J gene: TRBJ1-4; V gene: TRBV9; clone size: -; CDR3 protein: CASSAGQSNEKLFF; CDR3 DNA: TGTGCCAGCAGCGCGGGACAGAGTAATGAAAAACTGTTTTTT
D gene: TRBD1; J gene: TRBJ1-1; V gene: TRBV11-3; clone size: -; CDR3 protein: CASSLVRGGTNTEAFF; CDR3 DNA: TGTGCCAGCAGCTTAGTGAGAGGGGGCACGAACACTGAAGCTTTCTTT
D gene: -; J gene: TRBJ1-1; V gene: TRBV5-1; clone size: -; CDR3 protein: CASSLETIGGEAFF; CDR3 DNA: TGCGCCAGCAGCTTGGAAACGATAGGCGGAGAAGCTTTCTTT
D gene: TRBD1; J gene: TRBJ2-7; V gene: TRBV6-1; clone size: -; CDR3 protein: CASRWDSLYEQYF; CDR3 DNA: TGTGCCAGCAGGTGGGACAGTCTCTACGAGCAGTACTTC
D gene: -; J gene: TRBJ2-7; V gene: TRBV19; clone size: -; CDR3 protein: CASSIVQGWSEQYF; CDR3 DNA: TGTGCCAGTAGTATAGTGCAGGGATGGAGCGAGCAGTACTTC
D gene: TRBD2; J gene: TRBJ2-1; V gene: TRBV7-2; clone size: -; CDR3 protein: CASSLLAGGPYNEQFF; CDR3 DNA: TGTGCCAGCAGCCTTTTAGCGGGGGGGCCTTACAATGAGCAGTTCTTC
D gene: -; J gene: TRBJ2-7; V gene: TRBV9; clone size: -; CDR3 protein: CASSPTTTGEQYF; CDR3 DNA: TGTGCCAGCAGCCCTACCACCACCGGCGAGCAGTACTTC
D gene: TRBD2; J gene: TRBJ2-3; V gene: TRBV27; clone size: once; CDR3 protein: CASSLFGGGTDTQYF; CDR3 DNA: TGTGCCAGCAGTTTATTCGGGGGGGGTACAGATACGCAGTATTTT